The clone carrying this T cell receptor beta chain has more than one count but fewer than ten. As yet, its antigen is unknown. Using CD45RO/CCR7/CD25/CD127/CD95/CD27, CD4+ naive, central memory, regulatory and stem cell-like memory cells were sorted. The whole isolated RNA underwent reverse transcription, so sequencing captured expressed TCRB transcripts. Repertoires were generated with immunoSEQ multiplex PCR, while TCRdb's copy carries only in-frame clones and drops some. The repertoire holds some 160,000 clones, with roughly 9% as singletons. This entry is derived from a study of beta chain features in type 1 diabetes. Germline V gene sequence: CDR1 SQVTM, CDR2 ANQGSEA. The CDR3 is 12 amino acids. V dropped 1 base and J dropped 6 bases, with 8 bases sitting between them. Study observations and caveats: When VDJ junctions were examined, type 1 diabetes patients showed fewer insertions and more deletions. The study found moderately but significantly shorter TCRB CDR3s in all four CD4+ subsets of Type 1 diabetes patients.

The chain employs TRBV29-1 and TRBJ2-3; no clear D gene. The sequenced sample consisted of central memory CD4+ T cells from blood. The sequence derives from a woman between 25 and 40 years old with type 1 diabetes. The CDR3 DNA reads as TGCAGCGTTGAAGTTCCGAGGGATACGCAGTATTTT. This gives the protein CSVEVPRDTQYF.